The clone carrying this T cell receptor (beta chain) was seen a handful of times. Antigen unknown. The sample is drawn from a study of T cell repertoires in cytomegalovirus infection. Via MiXCR, TCRdb re-called the reads, giving one row per CDR3 protein. The profile shows approximately 310,000 distinct CDR3 sequences, 20% to 25% of them singletons. V was trimmed by 4 bases and J by 3 bases, leaving 12 bases between them. Germline V CDR1 and CDR2: SNHLY, FYNNEI. The CDR3 covers 14 residues. The chain links TRBV2 to TRBJ1-2; D unresolved. This clonotype was obtained from a human donor in good health (CMV status not recorded). Some clones in this sample may be carry-over from other donors' samples. The input for sequencing was cultured PBMCs, taken from culture after CMV antigen stimulation. As DNA, the CDR3 is TGTGCCAGCAGTGGTTTGAAGGGTGACTATGGCTACACCTTC. As protein: CASSGLKGDYGYTF.